These 27 T cell receptor beta chains originate from one sample sequenced in a study of blood T cell repertoires in COVID-19. The data were produced by immunoSEQ multiplex PCR, yet TCRdb's version contains in-frame clones alone and is incomplete. The data hold around 94,000 clones, with roughly 84% observed a single time. Sequenced sample: peripheral blood. These receptors were taken from a human donor in a cohort sampled during active COVID-19.

V is TRBV4-3 and J is TRBJ2-2, with TRBD1 identical over 9 bases. V was clipped by 4 bases and J by 6 bases; unmatched bases: 15. CDR1 is LGHNA and CDR2 is YSLEER in the germline V gene. The CDR3 totals 18 residues. DNA for the CDR3: TGCGCCAGCAGCCCCGAGATAGTGGGACAGGGTGACGCCGGGGAGCTGTTTTTT. Translated, it gives CASSPEIVGQGDAGELFF.

This chain joins TRBV4-3 and TRBJ2-1; 9 bases match TRBD2. The V and J ends lost 1 base and 4 bases, in that order; junction bases with no gene match: 11. This CDR3 contains 18 residues. Germline V lookup: CDR1 LGHNA, CDR2 YSLEER. The CDR3: CASSQGFVRGGGYNEQFF. CDR3 nucleotide sequence: TGCGCCAGCAGCCAAGGATTCGTGCGCGGGGGGGGATACAATGAGCAGTTCTTC.

This clone was seen a single time. This rearrangement joins TRBV5-6 to TRBJ1-1; no firm D call. V gave up 2 bases and J gave up 0 bases, with 8 bases separating them. The CDR3 consists of 14 residues. The germline V gene encodes CDR1 SGHDT and CDR2 YYEEEE. The CDR3 loop is CASSFYRVNTEAFF. The CDR3 DNA reads as TGTGCCAGCAGCTTTTATAGAGTGAACACTGAAGCTTTCTTT.

This sequence joins TRBV30 and TRBJ1-4; tentative D call: TRBD1 (6 bases). This CDR3 region has 16 residues. The V gene lost 4 bases and the J gene lost 0 bases, with 15 bases spanning the gap. Germline CDR1 reads GTSNPN; CDR2 reads SVGIG (reference sequence). The CDR3 nucleotides are TGTGCCTGGACTGAACAGGGCCTTGCAACTAATGAAAAACTGTTTTTT. Its translation: CAWTEQGLATNEKLFF.

This clone was counted between two and nine times. The chain combines TRBV11-2 with TRBJ1-1; D is unclear. Germline V gene sequence: CDR1 SGHAT, CDR2 FQNNGV. The CDR3 extends over 14 amino acids. V dropped 1 base and J dropped 0 bases, with 6 bases sitting between them. CDR3 DNA: TGTGCCAGCAGCTTAGCCGGGGTGAACACTGAAGCTTTCTTT. It is translated as CASSLAGVNTEAFF.

The chain is built from TRBV15 and TRBJ1-1, with TRBD1 as a possible D gene (6 bases). This CDR3 is built from 14 residues. Deletions cut 0 bases from V and 7 bases from J, with 12 bases between. Germline CDR1 LNHNV, CDR2 YYDKDF (reference sequence). This chain's CDR3 is CATSRDRGTLEAFF. CDR3 coding DNA: TGTGCCACCAGCAGAGATAGGGGGACCCTTGAAGCTTTCTTT.

The V and J genes are TRBV28 and TRBJ2-3; 8 bases agree with TRBD2. CDR3 length: 15 residues. Per the germline V gene, CDR1 is MDHEN and CDR2 is SYDVKM. V trimming: 7 bases; J trimming: 4 bases; junction bases outside the gene matches: 10. This chain's CDR3 is CASKGPGLGADTQYF. CDR3 DNA sequence: TGTGCCAGCAAAGGACCGGGACTAGGGGCAGATACGCAGTATTTT.

The CDR3 loop reads CASSDGGQIYGYTF. CDR3 coding DNA: TGTGCCAGTAGCGATGGCGGACAGATCTATGGCTACACCTTC. The chain combines TRBV19 with TRBJ1-2; D is perhaps TRBD1 (6 bases). V lost 6 bases to trimming and J lost 4 bases, with 15 bases between them. Germline values: CDR1 LNHDA, CDR2 SQIVND (reference sequence). CDR3 length equals 14 residues.

This clone was picked up a small number of times. V gene TRBV2 combines with J gene TRBJ2-4; 8 positions agree with TRBD1. This CDR3 comprises 15 residues. With V trimmed by 3 bases and J by 3 bases, 4 bases remained unmatched. Germline CDR1 and CDR2: SNHLY and FYNNEI. The CDR3 region is CASSDNGQGKNIQYF. The CDR3 DNA is TGTGCCAGCAGTGACAATGGACAGGGCAAAAACATTCAGTACTTC.

The chain employs TRBV2 and TRBJ2-5; 9 bases map to TRBD2. The CDR3 is made up of 15 amino acids. Germline V lookup: CDR1 SNHLY, CDR2 FYNNEI. V shed 4 bases, J shed 1 base, and the junction held 4 bases outside the gene matches. The CDR3 DNA reads TGTGCCAGCAGTGTCTCTAGCGGGGTCCAAGAGACCCAGTACTTC. This codes for CASSVSSGVQETQYF.

This clone was observed a few times. The chain uses TRBV5-1 and TRBJ2-5; the match to TRBD1 covers 7 bases. The trim removed 3 bases at V and 5 bases at J, leaving 7 bases unmatched. The germline gives CDR1 SGHRS, CDR2 YFSETQ. CDR3 length: 14 amino acids. The CDR3 reads CASSSLQGRETQYF. The CDR3 DNA follows: TGCGCCAGCAGCTCCTTACAGGGGCGGGAGACCCAGTACTTC.

The V and J genes are TRBV10-3 and TRBJ1-1; perhaps TRBD1 as D (5 bases). V was cut by 4 bases and J by 1 base, with 7 bases left in between. The CDR3 sequence is 13 residues long. The germline V gene encodes CDR1 ENHRY and CDR2 SYGVKD. The DNA for the CDR3 is TGTGCCATCAGTGGCGGGGGGAACACTGAAGCTTTCTTT. Protein sequence: CAISGGGNTEAFF.

The chain recombines TRBV2 with TRBJ1-4; D uncertain. This CDR3 comprises 14 residues. Trimming took 5 bases from V and 4 from J, leaving 11 bases between them. The germline CDR1 and CDR2 sequences are SNHLY and FYNNEI. Here the CDR3 DNA reads TGTGCCAGCAGTTTGCGGCAGCTTAATGAAAAACTGTTTTTT. Residues: CASSLRQLNEKLFF.

This chain connects TRBV18 to TRBJ2-7, with 9 bases fitting TRBD1. The germline CDR1 and CDR2 sequences are KGHSH and LQKENI. V dropped 4 bases and J dropped 2; count of bases not matched to a gene: 3. There are 14 residues in the CDR3. CDR3 DNA: TGTGCCAGCTCACAGACAGGGGGGGCCTACGAGCAGTACTTC. It encodes CASSQTGGAYEQYF.

CDR3 loop: CAGTGGYEKLFF. CDR3 in DNA: TGTGCCGGGACAGGGGGCTACGAAAAACTGTTTTTT. This chain links TRBV30 with TRBJ1-4, with 12 bases lining up with TRBD1. Trimming removed 8 bases from V and 8 bases from J; junction bases left unmatched: 3. The CDR3 totals 12 residues. Per the germline V gene, CDR1 is GTSNPN and CDR2 is SVGIG (reference sequence).

This clone was recorded only once. The CDR3 DNA sequence: TGTGCCAGCAGCTTAATATTTGGACAGGGGATTTCAGATGAAAAACTGTTTTTT. This encodes CASSLIFGQGISDEKLFF. The V call is TRBV7-9, the J call TRBJ1-4; TRBD1 matches 9 bases. Trimming cost V 2 bases and J 6 bases; bases outside gene matches: 13. The CDR3 spans 18 residues. Per germline, CDR1 SEHNR and CDR2 FQNEAQ (reference sequence).

This clone was seen more than once but under ten times. V and J are TRBV3-1 (or the pseudogene TRBV3-2) and TRBJ1-5, with D possibly being TRBD1 (6 bases). Trimming shortened V by 1 base and J by 6 bases, and 10 bases separated the two germline ends. Germline lookup yields CDR1 LGHDT and CDR2 YNNKEL (reference sequence). The CDR3 length is 14 residues. DNA of the CDR3: TGTGCCAGCAGCCAAGTTGGGGGCGTTCAGCCCCAGCATTTT. It encodes CASSQVGGVQPQHF.

The chain recombines TRBV11-3 with TRBJ1-1; 8 nucleotides align to TRBD1. V dropped 8 bases and J dropped 4; count of bases not matched to a gene: 3. The CDR3 sequence is 12 residues long. The germline gives CDR1 SGHNT, CDR2 YENEEA. CDR3 DNA sequence: TGTGCCAGCCGAACAGGGGGCACTGAAGCTTTCTTT. Translating it yields CASRTGGTEAFF.

This sequence joins TRBV9 and TRBJ1-2; perhaps TRBD1 as D (5 bases). Between the trimmed V and J ends, which lost 4 bases and 4 bases, there was a span of 11 bases. Germline CDR1 SGDLS, CDR2 YYNGEE. The CDR3 totals 13 residues. CDR3 in amino acids: CASSPREGYGYTF. Written as DNA, the CDR3 is TGTGCCAGCAGCCCCAGGGAGGGCTATGGCTACACCTTC.

The chain links TRBV3-1 (or the pseudogene TRBV3-2) to TRBJ2-1, with 11 bases lining up with TRBD2. Germline V CDR1 and CDR2: LGHDT, YNNKEL (reference sequence). Trimming cost V 2 bases and J 11 bases; bases outside gene matches: 14. There are 17 residues in the CDR3. CDR3 bases: TGTGCCAGCAGCCAAAGGGCGACGACTAGCGGGGTCTCAAAGCAGTTCTTC. It translates to CASSQRATTSGVSKQFF.

The chain employs TRBV7-9 and TRBJ1-5; D gene ambiguous. Per the germline V gene, CDR1 is SEHNR and CDR2 is FQNEAQ (reference sequence). The CDR3 extends over 12 amino acids. Trimming shortened V by 4 bases and J by 6 bases, and 7 bases separated the two germline ends. In DNA form, the CDR3 reads TGTGCCAGCAGCTCGACGGGTCAGCCCCAGCATTTT. Translated: CASSSTGQPQHF.

The rearrangement uses TRBV11-2 and TRBJ2-7, with D uncertain. The CDR3 has 13 residues. The V gene lost 0 bases and the J gene lost 1 base, with 4 bases spanning the gap. Looked up from germline, CDR1 is SGHAT and CDR2 is FQNNGV. CDR3 in amino acids: CASSLDSSYEQYF. The CDR3 region has the DNA TGTGCCAGCAGCTTAGACAGTTCCTACGAGCAGTACTTC.

The V gene is TRBV9, the J gene TRBJ1-2, with D possibly TRBD1 on 5 matching bases. Trimming shortened V by 3 bases and J by 7 bases, and 16 bases separated the two germline ends. The germline V gene encodes CDR1 SGDLS and CDR2 YYNGEE. This CDR3 spans 14 amino acids. CDR3 protein: CASSAPPGGGGYTF. CDR3 DNA: TGTGCCAGCAGCGCCCCTCCCGGGGGGGGTGGCTACACCTTC.

The chain uses TRBV12-3 or TRBV12-4 and TRBJ2-7, with unresolved D. Trimming removed 6 bases at V and 4 bases at J, with 10 bases between. CDR3 size: 12 residues. CDR3 in DNA: TGTGCCAGCAGCCGCGCCGCATACGAGCAGTACTTC. The encoded protein is CASSRAAYEQYF.

The gene calls are TRBV18 and TRBJ1-2; D perhaps matches TRBD1 (6 bases). CDR3 length equals 14 residues. Trimming took off 3 bases at V and 2 bases at J, with 10 bases between the two ends. In germline, CDR1 is KGHSH, CDR2 LQKENI. CDR3 sequence: CASSPGRGNYGYTF. The CDR3 bases are TGTGCCAGCTCACCGGGCAGGGGAAACTATGGCTACACCTTC. The full variable domain, completed using reference TRBV18 and TRBJ1-2, is NAGVMQNPRHLVRRRGQEARLRCSPMKGHSHVYWYRQLPEEGLKFMVYLQKENIIDESGMPKERFSAEFPKEGPSILRIQQVVRGDSAAYFCASSPGRGNYGYTFGSGTRLTVV.

V is TRBV20-1 and J is TRBJ1-2; possible D gene TRBD1, 6 bases. With 5 bases removed from V and 7 bases from J, the gap between germline ends came to 11 bases. This CDR3 is built from 11 residues. Germline lookup yields CDR1 DFQATT and CDR2 SNEGSKA (reference sequence). The CDR3 sequence: CSAGGGGGYTF. CDR3 coding DNA: TGCAGTGCTGGAGGGGGGGGTGGCTACACCTTC.

Written as DNA, the CDR3 is TGCGCCAGCACCCAGGCCGGGACAGCGAACACCGGGGAGCTGTTTTTT. It is translated as CASTQAGTANTGELFF. This sequence joins TRBV5-1 and TRBJ2-2; 7 nucleotides match TRBD1. V shed 6 bases, J shed 0 bases, and the junction held 8 bases outside the gene matches. Germline CDR1 SGHRS, CDR2 YFSETQ. The CDR3 is 16 amino acids. The variable domain in full, with the rest retrieved from reference TRBV5-1 and TRBJ2-2, is KAGVTQTPRYLIKTRGQQVTLSCSPISGHRSVSWYQQTPGQGLQFLFEYFSETQRNKGNFPGRFSGRQFSNSRSEMNVSTLELGDSALYLCASTQAGTANTGELFFGEGSRLTVL.